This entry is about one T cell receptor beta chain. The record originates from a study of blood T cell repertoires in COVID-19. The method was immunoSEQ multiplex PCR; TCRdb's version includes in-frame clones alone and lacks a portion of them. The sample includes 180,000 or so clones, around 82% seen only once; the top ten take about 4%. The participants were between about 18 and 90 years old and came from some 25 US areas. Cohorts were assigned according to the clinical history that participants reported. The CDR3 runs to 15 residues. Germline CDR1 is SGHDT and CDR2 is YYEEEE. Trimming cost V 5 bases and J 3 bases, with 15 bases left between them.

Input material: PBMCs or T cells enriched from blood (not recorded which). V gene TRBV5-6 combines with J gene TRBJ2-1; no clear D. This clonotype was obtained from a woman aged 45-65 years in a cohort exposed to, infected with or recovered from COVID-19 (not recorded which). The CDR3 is CASRVFAQVYNEQFF. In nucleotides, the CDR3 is TGTGCCAGCAGGGTCTTCGCTCAGGTCTACAATGAGCAGTTCTTC.